Given below is one T cell receptor beta chain in context. Trimming removed 0 bases from V and 4 bases from J, with 17 bases in between. The CDR3 sequence is 17 residues long. Per germline, CDR1 MGHRA and CDR2 YSYEKL. The repertoire was sequenced with immunoSEQ multiplex PCR; TCRdb's copy has only in-frame clones and lacks some. This table has approximately 50,000 clones, 88% appearing once. This record belongs to a study of PD-1 blockade in classical Hodgkin lymphoma. Relapses following autologous stem cell transplantation were seen in all patients, with brentuximab vedotin exposure varying. The source of this sequence is a human donor with classical Hodgkin lymphoma. Sequencing used peripheral blood mononuclear cells (PBMCs), obtained before the second cycle of nivolumab. J is TRBJ2-3 and V is TRBV4-1; perhaps TRBD2 as D (6 bases). CDR3 bases: TGCGCCAGCAGCCAAGATTTAGTGTTCGGGACTTCAGATACGCAGTATTTT. This encodes CASSQDLVFGTSDTQYF.